The clone carrying this T cell receptor (beta chain) was detected once. As yet, its antigen is unknown. The data stem from a study of vaccination and CD4 T cells after COVID-19. Study details: Convalescent participants consisted of six males and four females, two being Hispanic. Stimulation used overlapping spike peptides from SARS-CoV-2, HCoV-NL63, HCoV-OC43 and HCoV-229E.

The treatment is: approximately nine-day PBMC culture with coronavirus spike peptide pools or control peptides (ViraFEST assay). Under the ViraFEST approach, antigen-specific T cells were expanded with peptide pools and TCRs subsequently sequenced. After being plated at under 2.5 million per well, PBMCs were cultured with approximately 9.8 IU/ml IL-2 and around 9.7 ug/ml peptide pools. Sequencing of the DNA from cultured CD4+ T cells was carried out with the Oncomine TCR Beta short-read assay. TCRdb ran MiXCR on the PCR reads and lists one entry per CDR3 protein. The data contain about 13,000 distinct CDR3 sequences, under 55% of them singletons. Germline assignment: CDR1 SGHVS and CDR2 FNYEAQ. This CDR3 is built from 14 residues. V lost 6 bases and J lost 1; bases outside the gene matches: 4.

Sequenced material: CD4+ T cells from blood, cultured in vitro, taken after SARS-CoV-2 vaccination. This receptor was obtained from a human donor who had recovered from COVID-19. V is TRBV7-6 and J is TRBJ2-7; 9 nucleotides line up with TRBD1. The CDR3 loop reads CASRSQGASYEQYF. In nucleotides, the CDR3 is TGTGCCAGCAGGTCACAGGGGGCGTCCTACGAGCAGTACTTC. The complete variable domain, with remaining parts taken from reference TRBV7-6 and TRBJ2-7, reads GAGVSQSPRYKVTKRGQDVALRCDPISGHVSLYWYRQALGQGPEFLTYFNYEAQQDKSGLPNDRFSAERPEGSISTLTIQRTEQRDSAMYRCASRSQGASYEQYFGPGTRLTVT.